A single sample gave rise to the 10 T cell receptor beta chains below, sequenced in a study of blood T cell repertoires in COVID-19 (TCRdb year 2020). Library preparation used the immunoSEQ multiplex PCR assay. TCRdb took over this immuneACCESS table, retaining in-frame rearrangements with V and J assigned. Such tables are incomplete; in checked studies, under half of the missing clones stem from an unresolved V gene, and the remainder is unexplained. The sample contains approximately 160,000 clones, approximately 80% of them found a single time. The ten largest make up under 3.5% of the sample. Sequenced: peripheral blood. The receptor source for this set is a woman aged 55-75 years with acute or convalescent COVID-19.

In its sample, this clone was seen once. The gene calls are TRBV3-1 (or the pseudogene TRBV3-2) and TRBJ2-3; TRBD2 aligns across 14 bases. CDR1 is LGHDT, CDR2 YNNKEL, per germline (reference sequence). The CDR3 has 18 residues. V lost 1 base and J lost 0; bases outside the gene matches: 3. The chain's CDR3 is CASSQGLAGGWSTDTQYF. CDR3 sequence (DNA): TGTGCCAGCAGCCAAGGACTAGCGGGGGGGTGGAGCACAGATACGCAGTATTTT.

J is TRBJ1-4 and V is TRBV4-1; the D gene is possibly TRBD1 (6 bases). The germline CDR1 and CDR2 sequences are MGHRA and YSYEKL. This CDR3 spans 15 amino acids. V shed 3 bases and J shed 8 bases, with 16 bases lying between them. The DNA for the CDR3 is TGCGCCAGCAGCCAGACGTACAGGGTACGGGAAAAACTGTTTTTT. It codes for CASSQTYRVREKLFF.

This chain joins TRBV6-1 and TRBJ2-7; D ambiguous. The CDR3 runs to 13 residues. Germline assignment: CDR1 MNHNS and CDR2 SASEGT. Trimming removed 2 bases at V and 6 bases at J, with 11 bases between. CDR3: CASSESLRVEQYF. Written as DNA, the CDR3 is TGTGCCAGCAGTGAAAGCCTTCGGGTCGAGCAGTACTTC.

The chain recombines TRBV3-1 (or the pseudogene TRBV3-2) with TRBJ1-1; 11 nucleotides agree with TRBD1. V lost 4 bases, J lost 9 bases, and 7 bases stayed unmatched. This CDR3 is 14 amino acids long. Germline CDR1 is LGHDT and CDR2 is YNNKEL (reference sequence). The chain's CDR3 is CASSPGTGGVKAFF. CDR3 sequence (DNA): TGTGCCAGCAGCCCCGGGACAGGGGGAGTAAAAGCTTTCTTT.

This chain links TRBV10-3 with TRBJ1-5, with 7 bases fitting TRBD1. V shed 4 bases and J 7 bases; nucleotides not matched to a gene: 4. The V gene's germline CDR1 is ENHRY and CDR2 SYGVKD. This CDR3 has 13 amino acids. The CDR3 protein is CAISVTGEQPQHF. The CDR3 DNA is TGTGCCATCAGTGTCACAGGGGAGCAGCCCCAGCATTTT.

This clone was seen more than once but under ten times. The V gene is TRBV28, the J gene TRBJ1-2; 8 bases map to TRBD1. Germline values: CDR1 MDHEN, CDR2 SYDVKM. The CDR3 has 12 residues. Germline trimming cut 6 bases from V and 4 bases from J; bases unmatched to any gene: 1. CDR3 loop: CASRTGAYGYTF. Here the CDR3 DNA reads TGTGCCAGCAGGACAGGGGCCTATGGCTACACCTTC.

The rearrangement uses TRBV7-9 and TRBJ2-2; TRBD1 aligns across 9 bases. The junction had 8 bases not matched to a gene; V was cut back by 5 bases and J by 1 base. The CDR3 totals 17 residues. Germline values: CDR1 SEHNR, CDR2 FQNEAQ (reference sequence). This CDR3 is CASSQRTGQGNTGELFF. The DNA of the CDR3 is TGTGCCAGCAGCCAGAGAACGGGACAGGGGAACACCGGGGAGCTGTTTTTT. Drawing the rest from reference TRBV7-9 and TRBJ2-2, the complete variable domain is DTGVSQNPRHKITKRGQNVTFRCDPISEHNRLYWYRQTLGQGPEFLTYFQNEAQLEKSRLLSDRFSAERPKGSFSTLEIQRTEQGDSAMYLCASSQRTGQGNTGELFFGEGSRLTVL.

The rearrangement links TRBV29-1 to TRBJ2-7; no reliable D call. CDR3 size: 11 residues. The V end lost 6 bases, the J end lost 2 bases, and 8 bases lay between the germline ends. Germline V gene sequence: CDR1 SQVTM, CDR2 ANQGSEA. CDR3 sequence (DNA): TGCAGCGTCCGCGAGGCCTACGAGCAGTACTTC. It is translated as CSVREAYEQYF.

V gene TRBV24-1 combines with J gene TRBJ2-3; 7 bases are shared with TRBD1. The CDR3 length is 14 residues. Trimming removed 6 bases from V and 0 bases from J; junction bases left unmatched: 2. Germline V gene lookup returns CDR1 KGHDR and CDR2 SFDVKD. The CDR3: CATSSGGSTDTQYF. In DNA form, the CDR3 reads TGTGCCACCAGTTCAGGGGGTAGCACAGATACGCAGTATTTT.

This sequence joins TRBV4-3 and TRBJ1-6, with D possibly being TRBD1 (5 bases). V was trimmed by 0 bases and J by 5 bases, leaving 11 bases between them. The CDR3 length is 16 residues. CDR1 LGHNA and CDR2 YSLEER come from the germline V gene. DNA for the CDR3: TGCGCCAGCAGCCAAGACCTCGACAGAAATAATTCACCCCTCCACTTT. It specifies CASSQDLDRNNSPLHF.